This entry lists 6 T cell receptor beta chains sequenced from one sample in a study of a mutant IDH1 vaccine in newly diagnosed glioma. These receptors are not linked to any known antigen. The method was immunoSEQ multiplex PCR; TCRdb's version includes in-frame clones alone and lacks a portion of them. Of tens of thousands of clones listed, roughly three quarters are singletons. Sample time point: week 23, last vaccination. It was 300 ug of mutant IDH1 20-mer peptide that made up each vaccine dose, given with topical imiquimod. The sample consisted of PBMCs, taken from a glioma patient whose treatment included an IDH1 peptide vaccine. The receptor source for this set is a middle-aged woman with glioma. Some clones in this sample may be carry-over from other donors' samples.

The genes are TRBV7-2 and TRBJ2-2, with unresolved D. Germline CDR1 is SGHTA and CDR2 is FQGNSA. V shed 4 bases and J shed 4 bases, with 13 bases lying between them. The CDR3 loop spans 15 amino acids. The CDR3 loop is CASSSLAGATGELFF. The CDR3 nucleotides read TGTGCCAGCAGCTCGTTGGCCGGAGCCACCGGGGAGCTGTTTTTT.

The chain links TRBV6-1 to TRBJ2-7; 7 nucleotides match TRBD1. Trimming removed 6 bases from V and 6 bases from J; junction bases left unmatched: 8. This CDR3 region has 13 residues. Germline values: CDR1 MNHNS, CDR2 SASEGT. This chain's CDR3 is CASSRQGWLEQYF. The CDR3 DNA reads TGTGCCAGCAGCCGACAGGGATGGCTCGAGCAGTACTTC.

In its sample, this clone was seen once. This chain joins TRBV25-1 and TRBJ2-5; TRBD1 might be the D (5 bases). Trimming shortened V by 1 base and J by 5 bases, and 11 bases separated the two germline ends. There are 14 residues in the CDR3. CDR1 is MGHDK, CDR2 SYGVNS, per germline. The CDR3 DNA follows: TGTGCCAGCAGTGAATGGGGCGGTCGGGAGACCCAGTACTTC. Translation: CASSEWGGRETQYF.

The chain carries TRBV15 and TRBJ2-7, with D possibly called TRBD1 or TRBD2 (5 bases each). Between the trimmed V and J ends, which lost 0 bases and 6 bases, there was a span of 24 bases. The CDR3 length is 18 residues. Germline CDR1 LNHNV, CDR2 YYDKDF (reference sequence). CDR3: CATSRERGVGGSLTEQYF. The CDR3 coding sequence is TGTGCCACCAGCAGAGAGAGGGGAGTAGGAGGAAGCCTTACCGAGCAGTACTTC.

The V and J genes are TRBV18 and TRBJ2-2, with 9 bases lining up with TRBD1. The germline V gene has CDR1 KGHSH and CDR2 LQKENI. The CDR3 contains 16 residues. V shed 0 bases, J shed 5 bases, and the junction held 4 bases outside the gene matches. CDR3 in DNA: TGTGCCAGCTCACCACCCTCGACAGGGGGGACCGGGGAGCTGTTTTTT. The encoded protein is CASSPPSTGGTGELFF.

This clone came up a few times. This chain links TRBV5-4 with TRBJ2-1; the match to TRBD2 covers 7 bases. The CDR3 totals 15 residues. Trimming took 4 bases from V and 6 from J; bases not matched to a gene: 10. The germline V gene encodes CDR1 SGHNT and CDR2 YYREEE (reference sequence). The CDR3 spells CASSTTGTNVNEQFF. CDR3 bases: TGTGCCAGCAGCACAACCGGGACTAATGTCAATGAGCAGTTCTTC.